This is a list of T cell receptor beta chains from one sample in a study of control samples from healthy donors and cancer patients. Assay used: immunoSEQ multiplex PCR; TCRdb lists only in-frame clones, some missing. Among 120,000 to 150,000 clones listed, over 85% were seen once. Sequences were obtained from blood. The origin of the receptors is a man in his thirties or forties in good health. Each CDR3 is given with its conserved first and last residue. The order of the fields is D gene, V gene, J gene, clone size, CDR3 DNA, CDR3 protein. D genes are given only for firm matches. Not all rows give a size; the values are once, few, many and, for expanded clones, a class.

.	TRBV7-2	TRBJ1-2	.	TGTGCCAGCAGTTTGGACGGGAACTATGGCTACACCTTC	CASSLDGNYGYTF
.	TRBV27	TRBJ2-7	.	TGTGCCAGCAGTCTCTTTCGCTCCTACGAGCAGTACTTC	CASSLFRSYEQYF
.	TRBV5-4	TRBJ1-1	.	TGTGCCAGCAGCTTGAACCAGGGCTTGACTGAAGCTTTCTTT	CASSLNQGLTEAFF
.	TRBV28	TRBJ1-2	.	TGTGCCAGCAGTCCCGCGGGGTTCTATGGCTACACCTTC	CASSPAGFYGYTF
TRBD2	TRBV9	TRBJ2-7	.	TGTGCCAGCGGCGTAGGACTAGCGGAGATCTACGAGCAGTACTTC	CASGVGLAEIYEQYF
.	TRBV11-3	TRBJ1-1	.	TGTGCCAGCAGCTTTGGGCCTATGAACACTGAAGCTTTCTTT	CASSFGPMNTEAFF
.	TRBV12-3/TRBV12-4	TRBJ2-7	.	TGTGCCAGCAGTTTAGACAGCTACGAGCAGTACTTC	CASSLDSYEQYF
TRBD1	TRBV7-8	TRBJ1-2	.	TGTGCCAGCAGCTCGGTTATACCGACAGGGCGGTCTGGCTACACCTTC	CASSSVIPTGRSGYTF
.	TRBV4-1	TRBJ2-2	once	TGCGCCAGCAGCCAAGTAGGGTCTAAGGCCGGGGAGCTGTTTTTT	CASSQVGSKAGELFF
TRBD1	TRBV18	TRBJ2-5	.	TGTGCCAGCTCAACCGGGACAGGGGGCAAAGAGACCCAGTACTTC	CASSTGTGGKETQYF
.	TRBV7-9	TRBJ1-5	.	TGTGCCAGCAGCTCCTTCAATCAGCCCCAGCATTTT	CASSSFNQPQHF
TRBD2	TRBV4-1	TRBJ2-2	few	TGCGCCAGCAGCCGGTTACTAGCGGGAGGACTTACCAGCGGGGAGCTGTTTTTT	CASSRLLAGGLTSGELFF
.	TRBV3-1/TRBV3-2	TRBJ2-1	.	TGTGCCAGCAGCCAAGATATCCCCAATGAGCAGTTCTTC	CASSQDIPNEQFF
TRBD2	TRBV9	TRBJ2-1	.	TGTGCCAGCAGCGCTCTAGCGGCGTCCTACAATGAGCAGTTCTTC	CASSALAASYNEQFF
TRBD1	TRBV11-2	TRBJ2-7	.	TGTGCCAGCAGCGCTACGACAGGGGGCTACGAGCAGTACTTC	CASSATTGGYEQYF
.	TRBV9	TRBJ2-5	.	TGTGCCAGCAGCGTTGGGCCGGTTGGCAACCAGCCATACTTC	CASSVGPVGNQPYF
.	TRBV12-2	TRBJ2-1	.	TGTGCAAGTCGCCGCCGGCCGGGGGGTTCAGATGAGCAGTTCTTC	CASRRRPGGSDEQFF
TRBD1	TRBV24-1	TRBJ2-1	.	TGTGCCACCAGCCGGGGACAGGGGGTTAATGAGCAGTTCTTC	CATSRGQGVNEQFF
TRBD2	TRBV3-1/TRBV3-2	TRBJ2-2	.	TGTGCCAGCAGAGGATGGGGAGGGCGGGCAAACACCGGGGAGCTGTTTTTT	CASRGWGGRANTGELFF
.	TRBV12-3/TRBV12-4	TRBJ1-2	.	TGTGCCAGCACCAAGGTGGGGAATTCTGGCTACACCTTC	CASTKVGNSGYTF
.	TRBV6-2/TRBV6-3	TRBJ1-4	few	TGTGCCAGCAGTTACCTTCAGACAACTAATGAAAAACTGTTTTTT	CASSYLQTTNEKLFF
.	TRBV19	TRBJ2-3	few	TGTGCCAGTATGGGGGTACCTAGCACAGATACGCAGTATTTT	CASMGVPSTDTQYF
TRBD1	TRBV28	TRBJ1-6	.	TGTGCCAGCAGTTTTTTTGGGTCAGGGGGCGGCCCCCTCCACTTT	CASSFFGSGGGPLHF
.	TRBV27	TRBJ2-2	once	TGTGCCAGCAGTCCTCTTAACACCGGGGAGCTGTTTTTT	CASSPLNTGELFF
.	TRBV18	TRBJ1-1	.	TGTGCCAGCTCTCCCTATCATCATTCGAACACTGAAGCTTTCTTT	CASSPYHHSNTEAFF
.	TRBV28	TRBJ2-1	.	TGTGCCAGCAGTTCCAATAACGAGCAGTTCTTC	CASSSNNEQFF
.	TRBV9	TRBJ1-2	.	TGTGCCAGCAGCCCCACGGGGGTATCTGAGAACTATGGCTACACCTTC	CASSPTGVSENYGYTF
.	TRBV28	TRBJ1-1	.	TGTGCCAGCAGTTTGGGGGTTCGGAACACTGAAGCTTTCTTT	CASSLGVRNTEAFF
TRBD2	TRBV6-4	TRBJ2-3	.	TGTGCCAGCAGTGACTCGGGACTAGCAGATACGCAGTATTTT	CASSDSGLADTQYF
.	TRBV19	TRBJ1-5	once	TGTGCCAGTAGTTTAAATCAGGACCGCCAGCCCCAGCATTTT	CASSLNQDRQPQHF
.	TRBV19	TRBJ1-4	.	TGTGCCAGTAGTATACGGGGCGGTAATGAAAAACTGTTTTTT	CASSIRGGNEKLFF
TRBD1	TRBV19	TRBJ1-5	.	TGTGCCAGTAGTTCGACAGGGATTAAGTCGAGTGACAATCAGCCCCAGCATTTT	CASSSTGIKSSDNQPQHF